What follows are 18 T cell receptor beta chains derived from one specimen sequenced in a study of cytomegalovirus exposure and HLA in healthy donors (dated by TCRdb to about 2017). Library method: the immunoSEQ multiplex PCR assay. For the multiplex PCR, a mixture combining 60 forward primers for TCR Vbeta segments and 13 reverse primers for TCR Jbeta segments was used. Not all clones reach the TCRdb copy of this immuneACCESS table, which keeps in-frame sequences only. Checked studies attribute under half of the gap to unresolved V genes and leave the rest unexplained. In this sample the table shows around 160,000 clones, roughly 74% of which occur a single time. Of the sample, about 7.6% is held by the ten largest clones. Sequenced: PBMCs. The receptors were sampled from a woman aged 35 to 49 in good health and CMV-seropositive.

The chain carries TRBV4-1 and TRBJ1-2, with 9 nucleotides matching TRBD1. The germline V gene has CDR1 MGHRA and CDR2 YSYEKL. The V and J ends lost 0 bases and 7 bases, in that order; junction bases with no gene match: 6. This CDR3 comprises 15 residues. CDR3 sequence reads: CASSQEPGQGIGYTF. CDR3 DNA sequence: TGCGCCAGCAGCCAAGAGCCGGGACAGGGCATTGGCTACACCTTC.

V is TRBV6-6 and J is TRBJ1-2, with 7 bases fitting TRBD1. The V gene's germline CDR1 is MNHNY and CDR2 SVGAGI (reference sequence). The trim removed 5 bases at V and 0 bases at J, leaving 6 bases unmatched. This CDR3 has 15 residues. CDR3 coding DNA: TGTGCCAGCAGTGGGGGACAGCCAACTAACTATGGCTACACCTTC. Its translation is CASSGGQPTNYGYTF.

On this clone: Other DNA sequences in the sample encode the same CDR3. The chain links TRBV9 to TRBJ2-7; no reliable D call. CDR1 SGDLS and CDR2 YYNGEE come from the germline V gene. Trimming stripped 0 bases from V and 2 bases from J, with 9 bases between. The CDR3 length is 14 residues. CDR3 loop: CASSVGAGAYEQYF. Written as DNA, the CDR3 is TGTGCCAGCAGCGTAGGGGCAGGCGCCTACGAGCAGTACTTC.

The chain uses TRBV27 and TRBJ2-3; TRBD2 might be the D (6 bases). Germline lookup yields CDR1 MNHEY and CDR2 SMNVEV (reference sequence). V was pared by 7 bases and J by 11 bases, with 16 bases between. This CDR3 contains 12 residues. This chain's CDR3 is CASNYEGGRQYF. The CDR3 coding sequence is TGTGCCAGCAATTACGAAGGAGGGAGGCAGTATTTT.

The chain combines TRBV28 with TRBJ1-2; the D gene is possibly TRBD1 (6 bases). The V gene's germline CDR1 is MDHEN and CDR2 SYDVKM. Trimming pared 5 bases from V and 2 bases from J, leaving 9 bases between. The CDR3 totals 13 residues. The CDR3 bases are TGTGCCAGCAGTATTCAGGGGAACTATGGCTACACCTTC. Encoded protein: CASSIQGNYGYTF.

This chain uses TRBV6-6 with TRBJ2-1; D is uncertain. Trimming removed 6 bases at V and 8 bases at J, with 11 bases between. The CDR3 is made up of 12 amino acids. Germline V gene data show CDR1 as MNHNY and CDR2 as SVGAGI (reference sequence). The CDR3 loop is CASRSSVDEQFF. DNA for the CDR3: TGTGCCAGCAGGTCAAGCGTCGATGAGCAGTTCTTC.

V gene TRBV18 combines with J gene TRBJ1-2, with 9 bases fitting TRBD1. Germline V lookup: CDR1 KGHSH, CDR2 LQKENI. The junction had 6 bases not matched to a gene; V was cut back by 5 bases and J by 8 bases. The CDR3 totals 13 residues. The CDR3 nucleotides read TGTGCCAGCTCAGTACAGGGGGCAAGGGGCTACACCTTC. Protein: CASSVQGARGYTF.

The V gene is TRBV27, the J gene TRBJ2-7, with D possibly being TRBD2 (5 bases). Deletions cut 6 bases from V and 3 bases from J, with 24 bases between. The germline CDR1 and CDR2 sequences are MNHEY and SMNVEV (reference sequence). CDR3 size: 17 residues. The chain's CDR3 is CASSRTASGSTGYEQYF. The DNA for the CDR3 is TGTGCCAGCAGCCGAACCGCTTCGGGAAGCACGGGCTACGAGCAGTACTTC.

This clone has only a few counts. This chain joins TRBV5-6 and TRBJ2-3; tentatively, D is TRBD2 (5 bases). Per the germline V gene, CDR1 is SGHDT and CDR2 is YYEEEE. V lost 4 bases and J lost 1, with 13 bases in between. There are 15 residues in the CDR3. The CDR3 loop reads CASSPTDGGTDTQYF. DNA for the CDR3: TGTGCCAGCAGCCCGACGGACGGGGGCACAGATACGCAGTATTTT.

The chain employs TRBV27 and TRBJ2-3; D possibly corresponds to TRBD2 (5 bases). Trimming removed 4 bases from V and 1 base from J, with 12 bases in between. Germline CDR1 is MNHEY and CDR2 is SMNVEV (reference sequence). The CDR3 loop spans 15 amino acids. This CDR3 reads CASSSGEWGTDTQYF. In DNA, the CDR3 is TGTGCCAGCAGTTCCGGGGAATGGGGCACAGATACGCAGTATTTT.

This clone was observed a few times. The CDR3 DNA is TGCGCCAGTTTCCCTCGACGGAGCCAACTCTCTGGGGCCAACGTCCTGACTTTC. This codes for CASFPRRSQLSGANVLTF. J is TRBJ2-6 and V is TRBV10-1; D remains ambiguous. This CDR3 contains 18 residues. Looked up from germline, CDR1 is WNHNN and CDR2 is SYGVQD (reference sequence). Trimming shortened V by 9 bases and J by 0 bases, and 21 bases separated the two germline ends.

CDR3 sequence reads: CASSWVGGRSYEQYF. The CDR3 coding sequence is TGTGCCAGCAGTTGGGTCGGCGGGAGATCCTACGAGCAGTACTTC. V and J are TRBV25-1 and TRBJ2-7; 7 bases align to TRBD2. The CDR3 runs to 15 residues. V was pared by 5 bases and J by 1 base, with 8 bases of the junction left unmatched. Looked up from germline, CDR1 is MGHDK and CDR2 is SYGVNS.

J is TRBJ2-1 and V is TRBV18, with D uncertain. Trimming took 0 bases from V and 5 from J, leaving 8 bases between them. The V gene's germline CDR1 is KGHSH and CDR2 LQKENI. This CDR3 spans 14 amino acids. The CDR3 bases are TGTGCCAGCTCACCACCGCTACGGGACAATGAGCAGTTCTTC. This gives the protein CASSPPLRDNEQFF. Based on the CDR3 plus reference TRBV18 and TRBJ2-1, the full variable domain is NAGVMQNPRHLVRRRGQEARLRCSPMKGHSHVYWYRQLPEEGLKFMVYLQKENIIDESGMPKERFSAEFPKEGPSILRIQQVVRGDSAAYFCASSPPLRDNEQFFGPGTRLTVL.

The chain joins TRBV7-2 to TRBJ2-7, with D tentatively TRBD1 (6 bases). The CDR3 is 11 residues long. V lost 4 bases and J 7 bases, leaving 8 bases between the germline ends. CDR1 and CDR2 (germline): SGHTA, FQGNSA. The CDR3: CASSSGVEQYF. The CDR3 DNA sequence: TGTGCCAGCAGCTCAGGGGTTGAGCAGTACTTC.

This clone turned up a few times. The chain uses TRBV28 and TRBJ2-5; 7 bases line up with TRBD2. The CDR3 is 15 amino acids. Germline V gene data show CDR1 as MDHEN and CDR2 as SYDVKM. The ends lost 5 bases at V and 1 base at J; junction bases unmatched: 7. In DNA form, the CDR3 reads TGTGCCAGCAGTCGAGGCGGGAGCGGCCAAGAGACCCAGTACTTC. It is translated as CASSRGGSGQETQYF.

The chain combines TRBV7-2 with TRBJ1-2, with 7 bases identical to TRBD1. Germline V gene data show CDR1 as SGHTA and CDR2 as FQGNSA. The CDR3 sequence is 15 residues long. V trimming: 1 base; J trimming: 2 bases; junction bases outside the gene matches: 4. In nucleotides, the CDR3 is TGTGCCAGCAGCTTAGGAGTACAGGGGAACTATGGCTACACCTTC. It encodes CASSLGVQGNYGYTF.

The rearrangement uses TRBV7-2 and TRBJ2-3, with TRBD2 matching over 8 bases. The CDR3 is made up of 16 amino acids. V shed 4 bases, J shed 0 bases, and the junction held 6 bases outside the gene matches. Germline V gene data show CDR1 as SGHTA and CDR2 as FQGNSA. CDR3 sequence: CASSSPGGASTDTQYF. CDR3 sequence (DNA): TGTGCCAGCAGCTCCCCGGGGGGGGCGAGCACAGATACGCAGTATTTT.

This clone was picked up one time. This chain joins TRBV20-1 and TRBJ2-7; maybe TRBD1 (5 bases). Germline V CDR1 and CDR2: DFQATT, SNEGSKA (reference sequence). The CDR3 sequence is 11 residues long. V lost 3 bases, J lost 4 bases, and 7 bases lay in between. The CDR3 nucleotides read TGCAGTGCTAGTGGGGCTTACGAGCAGTACTTC. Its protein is CSASGAYEQYF.